Listed below are T cell receptor beta chains from one sample, sequenced in a study of brain metastases from non-small cell lung cancer. The method was immunoSEQ multiplex PCR; TCRdb's version includes in-frame clones alone and lacks a portion of them. The sample shows about 2,800 clones, under 85% of them seen only once. Sequencing was carried out using primary lung tumor tissue. These receptors were taken from a donor aged 40 or over with non-small cell lung cancer. The CDR3 runs from the conserved cysteine through the conserved F or W. A D gene is named only where the DNA matches it firmly. The size of a clone is reported for some rows only, either as once, few or many, or as a class for expanded clones.

14	TRBV6-6	TRBD1	-	TRBJ1-5	CATSKGASNQPQHF	TGTGCCACCTCGAAGGGGGCCAGCAATCAGCCCCAGCATTTT
18	TRBV3-1/TRBV3-2	TRBD1	-	TRBJ2-3	CASSSRQGRPHLTDTQYF	TGTGCCAGCAGCTCCCGACAGGGTCGGCCCCATCTCACAGATACGCAGTATTTT
13	TRBV7-2	TRBD2	-	TRBJ2-7	CASRASGPAEQYF	TGTGCCAGCAGGGCTAGCGGACCCGCGGAGCAGTACTTC
13	TRBV28	-	once	TRBJ1-3	CASGFISGNTIYF	TGTGCCAGCGGGTTCATCTCTGGAAACACCATATATTTT
15	TRBV2	TRBD2	-	TRBJ2-5	CASSEERGGGGTQYF	TGTGCCAGCAGTGAAGAGCGCGGGGGGGGAGGGACCCAGTACTTC
17	TRBV5-5	TRBD2	once	TRBJ2-7	CASSVVASGGTAGEQYF	TGTGCCAGCAGCGTTGTTGCGTCGGGAGGGACGGCGGGGGAGCAGTACTTC
13	TRBV5-1	TRBD1	once	TRBJ1-2	CASGPGQGHGYTF	TGCGCCAGCGGACCGGGACAGGGCCATGGCTACACCTTC
14	TRBV5-1	-	-	TRBJ1-1	CASSLQGVNTEAFF	TGCGCCAGCAGCTTGCAAGGGGTTAACACTGAAGCTTTCTTT
14	TRBV30	-	-	TRBJ1-1	CAWRLRGESTEAFF	TGTGCCTGGAGGTTGAGGGGTGAGAGCACTGAAGCTTTCTTT
14	TRBV18	-	-	TRBJ1-2	CASSPQPGTYGYTF	TGTGCCAGCTCACCACAACCGGGTACCTATGGCTACACCTTC
15	TRBV6-5	TRBD1	-	TRBJ1-6	CASTPGGGGGSPLHF	TGTGCCAGCACCCCAGGGGGGGGCGGAGGATCACCCCTCCACTTT
14	TRBV6-5	TRBD1	few	TRBJ1-2	CASSRLGQPYGYTF	TGTGCCAGCAGCCGATTGGGACAGCCATATGGCTACACCTTC
14	TRBV28	-	-	TRBJ2-1	CASSLGGPANEQFF	TGTGCCAGCAGTTTGGGGGGGCCCGCCAATGAGCAGTTCTTC
14	TRBV27	-	-	TRBJ1-2	CASKQQPANYGYTF	TGTGCCAGCAAACAACAGCCGGCTAACTATGGCTACACCTTC
18	TRBV6-1	-	-	TRBJ1-2	CASSEKGGSNTPNYDYTF	TGTGCCAGCAGTGAAAAAGGTGGCAGCAATACCCCTAACTATGACTACACCTTC
14	TRBV6-6	TRBD1	-	TRBJ1-1	CASREDREDTEAFF	TGTGCCAGCAGGGAAGACAGGGAGGACACTGAAGCTTTCTTT
15	TRBV7-9	-	once	TRBJ2-5	CASSPRQERGETQYF	TGTGCCAGCAGCCCTAGACAGGAAAGGGGGGAGACCCAGTACTTC
15	TRBV9	TRBD2	-	TRBJ2-1	CASSASGGLYNEQFF	TGTGCCAGCAGCGCGAGCGGGGGGCTATACAATGAGCAGTTCTTC
13	TRBV19	-	-	TRBJ1-6	CASSQDRNSPLHF	TGTGCCAGTAGCCAGGACAGAAATTCACCCCTCCACTTT
16	TRBV2	-	-	TRBJ1-5	CASSLTGLGAQSPQHF	TGTGCCAGCAGTCTTACAGGGCTGGGTGCCCAATCGCCCCAGCATTTT
18	TRBV5-3	TRBD1	-	TRBJ1-5	CARSYRDRGRYSNQPQHF	TGTGCCAGAAGCTATCGGGACAGGGGACGGTATAGCAATCAGCCCCAGCATTTT
15	TRBV25-1	-	-	TRBJ1-6	CASSPRSSYNSPLHF	TGTGCCAGCAGTCCCCGGAGCTCCTATAATTCACCCCTCCACTTT
16	TRBV14	-	-	TRBJ2-7	CASSQDIGQGLDEQYF	TGTGCCAGCAGCCAAGATATAGGGCAGGGTCTGGACGAGCAGTACTTC
11	TRBV19	-	once	TRBJ2-1	CASSEGYERFF	TGTGCCAGTAGTGAAGGGTATGAGCGGTTCTTC
15	TRBV6-1	-	-	TRBJ1-2	CASSDSFLGFYGYTF	TGTGCCAGCAGTGACAGCTTTTTAGGGTTCTATGGCTACACCTTT